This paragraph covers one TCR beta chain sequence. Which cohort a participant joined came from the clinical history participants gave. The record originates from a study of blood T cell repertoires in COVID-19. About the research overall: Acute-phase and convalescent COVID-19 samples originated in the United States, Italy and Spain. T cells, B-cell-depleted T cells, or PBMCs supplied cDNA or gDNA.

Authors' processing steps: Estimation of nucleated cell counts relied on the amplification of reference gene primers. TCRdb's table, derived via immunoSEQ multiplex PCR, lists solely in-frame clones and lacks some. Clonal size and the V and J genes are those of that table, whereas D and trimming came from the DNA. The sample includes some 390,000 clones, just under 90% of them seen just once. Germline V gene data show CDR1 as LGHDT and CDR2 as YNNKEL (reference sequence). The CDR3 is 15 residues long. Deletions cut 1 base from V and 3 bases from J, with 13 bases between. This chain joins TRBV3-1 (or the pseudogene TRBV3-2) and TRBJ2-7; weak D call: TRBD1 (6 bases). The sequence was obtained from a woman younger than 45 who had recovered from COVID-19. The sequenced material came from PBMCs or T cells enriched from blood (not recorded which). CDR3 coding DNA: TGTGCCAGCAGCCAAGGGCGCACAGGGATCTACGAGCAGTACTTC. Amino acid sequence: CASSQGRTGIYEQYF.